The 28 T cell receptor beta chains below all came from one sample that was sequenced in a study of blood T cell repertoires in COVID-19. Assay used: immunoSEQ multiplex PCR; TCRdb lists only in-frame clones, some missing. Of 400,000 to 450,000 clones in the sample, approximately 89% were seen once. The source material was peripheral blood. Receptors originate from a woman between 50 and 59 years old with COVID-19, enrolled during active disease.

J is TRBJ2-1 and V is TRBV5-1; TRBD2 matches 15 bases. V trimming: 4 bases; J trimming: 9 bases; junction bases outside the gene matches: 8. The CDR3 is 16 residues long. Germline assignment: CDR1 SGHRS and CDR2 YFSETQ. The CDR3 nucleotides are TGCGCCAGCAGCCCAGGACTAGCGGGGGGGTTGAGTGAGCAGTTCTTC. This sequence encodes CASSPGLAGGLSEQFF.

The rearrangement links TRBV27 to TRBJ1-6, with D perhaps TRBD1 (5 bases). V lost 5 bases and J 7 bases, leaving 15 bases between the germline ends. The CDR3 covers 15 residues. Germline V gene lookup returns CDR1 MNHEY and CDR2 SMNVEV (reference sequence). Here the CDR3 reads CASSPERQPNSPLHF. The CDR3 nucleotides read TGTGCCAGCAGTCCAGAGAGACAGCCCAATTCACCCCTCCACTTT.

The chain employs TRBV6-4 and TRBJ1-1; D is uncertain. Germline assignment: CDR1 MRHNA and CDR2 SNTAGT. CDR3 length equals 15 residues. V shed 4 bases and J shed 0 bases, with 12 bases lying between them. The CDR3 is CASSAILDLNTEAFF. CDR3 nucleotide sequence: TGTGCCAGCAGTGCCATCCTAGACCTGAACACTGAAGCTTTCTTT.

This clone came up once. The genes are TRBV11-3 and TRBJ2-3; 9 bases map to TRBD2. The V gene's germline CDR1 is SGHNT and CDR2 YENEEA. Trimming cost V 6 bases and J 6 bases; bases outside gene matches: 10. This CDR3 comprises 15 residues. Written as DNA, the CDR3 is TGTGCCAGCAGTCAGTATGGAGCGGGGGGCGATACGCAGTATTTT. Amino acids: CASSQYGAGGDTQYF.

The chain recombines TRBV7-3 with TRBJ2-3; 13 bases fit TRBD2. V dropped 5 bases and J dropped 6; count of bases not matched to a gene: 11. Per the germline V gene, CDR1 is SGHTA and CDR2 is FQGTGA. The CDR3 consists of 17 residues. Here the CDR3 DNA reads TGTGCCAGCAGCCTCGGACTAGCGGGGGCCCTAGGGGATACGCAGTATTTT. Its translation is CASSLGLAGALGDTQYF.

The chain joins TRBV5-6 to TRBJ1-1; D gene unclear. This CDR3 region has 14 residues. Germline V CDR1 and CDR2: SGHDT, YYEEEE. V lost 4 bases and J 9 bases, leaving 19 bases between the germline ends. The DNA of the CDR3 is TGTGCCAGCAGCATGGGCGACTTAACTCGTCAAGCTTTCTTT. Residues: CASSMGDLTRQAFF.

V and J are TRBV24-1 and TRBJ2-5; 7 bases are a match to TRBD1. The CDR3 is 15 amino acids. Germline V gene lookup returns CDR1 KGHDR and CDR2 SFDVKD. The V and J ends lost 5 bases and 4 bases, in that order; junction bases with no gene match: 9. For the CDR3, the DNA is TGTGCCACCAGTGCAACAGGGGAAAGGGGAGAGACCCAGTACTTC. It is translated as CATSATGERGETQYF.

The chain combines TRBV30 with TRBJ2-3; possibly TRBD2 for D (5 bases). The germline CDR1 and CDR2 sequences are GTSNPN and SVGIG (reference sequence). V dropped 4 bases and J dropped 4 bases, with 15 bases sitting between them. The CDR3 runs 14 residues. CDR3 sequence: CAWTEGLGADTQYF. CDR3 nucleotide sequence: TGTGCCTGGACTGAGGGTCTCGGGGCAGATACGCAGTATTTT.

The chain is built from TRBV15 and TRBJ1-1; 8 bases fit TRBD1. In germline, CDR1 is LNHNV, CDR2 YYDKDF (reference sequence). This CDR3 is 15 amino acids long. Trimming took 3 bases from V and 10 from J; bases not matched to a gene: 13. The CDR3 reads CATSSSGTGIKIAFF. DNA of the CDR3: TGTGCCACCAGCAGCTCCGGGACAGGAATTAAAATAGCTTTCTTT.

The chain joins TRBV28 to TRBJ2-1, with 9 bases aligning to TRBD2. Germline-derived CDR1 and CDR2 are MDHEN and SYDVKM. J lost 8 bases, V lost 5 bases, and 13 bases had no gene match. This CDR3 has 16 residues. The CDR3 DNA reads TGTGCCAGCAGTACACAATCTAGCGGGGCATTCCATGAGCAGTTCTTC. This encodes CASSTQSSGAFHEQFF.

The chain joins TRBV11-2 to TRBJ2-3; TRBD1 might be the D (5 bases). V gave up 1 base and J gave up 0 bases, with 8 bases separating them. Germline values: CDR1 SGHAT, CDR2 FQNNGV. This CDR3 spans 15 amino acids. The CDR3 DNA follows: TGTGCCAGCAGCTTAGTGACAGCTAGCACAGATACGCAGTATTTT. The encoded protein is CASSLVTASTDTQYF.

This clone was seen only once. The chain recombines TRBV5-1 with TRBJ1-4, with 7 bases lining up with TRBD1. V trimming: 4 bases; J trimming: 8 bases; junction bases outside the gene matches: 8. Per germline, CDR1 SGHRS and CDR2 YFSETQ. This CDR3 spans 14 amino acids. CDR3 nucleotides: TGCGCCAGCAGCCTGAGACAGGGAGAGGAAAAACTGTTTTTT. This gives the protein CASSLRQGEEKLFF.

The chain uses TRBV5-1 and TRBJ1-1; 7 bases agree with TRBD1. This CDR3 spans 16 amino acids. J gave up 0 bases and V 4 bases, and 9 bases lay outside the gene matches. Germline V gene data show CDR1 as SGHRS and CDR2 as YFSETQ. The CDR3 DNA sequence: TGCGCCAGCAGCCCGACTAGACAGGGAATGAACACTGAAGCTTTCTTT. Translation gives CASSPTRQGMNTEAFF.

The chain employs TRBV27 and TRBJ2-5; 7 positions agree with TRBD2. This CDR3 contains 15 residues. Germline V lookup: CDR1 MNHEY, CDR2 SMNVEV (reference sequence). V gave up 3 bases and J gave up 7 bases; unmatched junction bases: 11. The CDR3 spells CASSLSGGWVGTQYF. The CDR3 DNA follows: TGTGCCAGCAGTTTGTCGGGAGGCTGGGTAGGGACCCAGTACTTC.

The chain links TRBV19 to TRBJ1-2, with D maybe TRBD1 (5 bases). CDR3 size: 15 residues. The V and J ends lost 1 base and 3 bases respectively, with 12 bases between them. Germline assignment: CDR1 LNHDA and CDR2 SQIVND (reference sequence). Here the CDR3 DNA reads TGTGCCAGTAGTATAGGGACACTTCAGGACTATGGCTACACCTTC. Its translation: CASSIGTLQDYGYTF.

A single count supports this clone. The CDR3 DNA follows: TGTGCCAGCAGTGACAGGGAGAATCAGCCCCAGCATTTT. Protein sequence: CASSDRENQPQHF. V gene TRBV28 combines with J gene TRBJ1-5; 7 nucleotides line up with TRBD1. This CDR3 comprises 13 residues. Germline CDR1 reads MDHEN; CDR2 reads SYDVKM. V trimming: 5 bases; J trimming: 4 bases; junction bases outside the gene matches: 2.

This chain connects TRBV6-6 to TRBJ1-1, with a possible D match to TRBD1 (6 bases). The CDR3 sequence is 12 residues long. Trimming left V 6 bases short and J 7 bases short, with 12 bases between. Looked up from germline, CDR1 is MNHNY and CDR2 is SVGAGI (reference sequence). Written as DNA, the CDR3 is TGTGCCAGCAGCCAGACAGGCCTTGAAGCTTTCTTT. As protein: CASSQTGLEAFF.

The chain carries TRBV7-3 and TRBJ2-1; 7 nucleotides line up with TRBD2. The germline V gene has CDR1 SGHTA and CDR2 FQGTGA. This CDR3 region has 13 residues. V lost 5 bases, J lost 6 bases, and 4 bases stayed unmatched. The CDR3 sequence is CASSLLAANEQFF. In DNA, the CDR3 is TGTGCCAGCAGCCTCCTAGCGGCCAATGAGCAGTTCTTC.

The rearrangement joins TRBV9 to TRBJ1-2, with 8 bases lining up with TRBD1. The ends lost 2 bases at V and 2 bases at J; junction bases unmatched: 5. The CDR3 covers 15 residues. CDR1 and CDR2 from the germline V gene are SGDLS and YYNGEE. The CDR3 spells CASSVGQAVNYGYTF. CDR3 nucleotides: TGTGCCAGCAGCGTGGGACAGGCCGTAAACTATGGCTACACCTTC.

The rearrangement links TRBV10-3 to TRBJ2-5; maybe TRBD1 (7 bases). Germline-derived CDR1 and CDR2 are ENHRY and SYGVKD. The CDR3 has 15 amino acids. The ends were cut back, 3 bases at V and 4 bases at J, with 15 bases in the middle. DNA for the CDR3: TGTGCCATCAGTGAAGCGGGCAGGGGGGTAGAGACCCAGTACTTC. Protein product: CAISEAGRGVETQYF.

The chain carries TRBV7-9 and TRBJ2-7, with D possibly TRBD2 on 6 matching bases. The CDR3 sequence is 12 residues long. Trimming pared 3 bases from V and 6 bases from J, leaving 9 bases between. Germline CDR1 SEHNR, CDR2 FQNEAQ (reference sequence). The CDR3 loop reads CASSFGGTEQYF. The CDR3, as DNA: TGTGCCAGCAGCTTTGGAGGGACCGAGCAGTACTTC.

The J gene is TRBJ2-7, the V gene TRBV19, with 7 bases matching TRBD1. The CDR3 has 14 amino acids. CDR1 and CDR2 from the germline V gene are LNHDA and SQIVND (reference sequence). The J segment lost 7 bases and the V segment lost 6 bases, leaving 12 bases of the junction unmatched. CDR3 sequence: CASSPGTVFLEQYF. The DNA for the CDR3 is TGTGCCAGTAGCCCGGGGACAGTCTTCTTGGAGCAGTACTTC. The whole variable domain, remainder taken from reference TRBV19 and TRBJ2-7, is DGGITQSPKYLFRKEGQNVTLSCEQNLNHDAMYWYRQDPGQGLRLIYYSQIVNDFQKGDIAEGYSVSREKKESFPLTVTSAQKNPTAFYLCASSPGTVFLEQYFGPGTRLTVT.

In this sample, this clone turned up once. The chain joins TRBV11-2 to TRBJ1-6; 8 nucleotides match TRBD1. This CDR3 is 15 amino acids long. Germline assignment: CDR1 SGHAT and CDR2 FQNNGV. J lost 9 bases, V lost 5 bases, and 9 bases had no gene match. CDR3 amino acids: CASSPGQGRGSPLHF. The CDR3 coding sequence is TGTGCCAGCAGCCCCGGACAGGGTCGCGGTTCACCCCTCCACTTT.

The rearrangement uses TRBV3-1 (or the pseudogene TRBV3-2) and TRBJ1-1, with a weak D call TRBD1 (5 bases). The CDR3 contains 14 residues. CDR1 LGHDT and CDR2 YNNKEL come from the germline V gene (reference sequence). Trimming shortened V by 8 bases and J by 5 bases, and 18 bases separated the two germline ends. For the CDR3, the DNA is TGTGCCAGCTGTGCGTGGGGCACTGGGACTGAAGCTTTCTTT. Translating it yields CASCAWGTGTEAFF.

Remarks on this clone: Other DNA sequences within the sample encode an identical CDR3. The CDR3, as DNA: TGCGCCAGCAGCTTAGGGGGAGGGGGCACTGAAGCTTTCTTT. Residues: CASSLGGGGTEAFF. The V and J genes are TRBV5-1 and TRBJ1-1; D may be TRBD1 (6 bases). CDR3 size: 14 residues. Germline V gene sequence: CDR1 SGHRS, CDR2 YFSETQ. Trimming stripped 2 bases from V and 4 bases from J, with 12 bases between.

CDR3 protein: CASSGDSHSNQPQHF. The CDR3 coding sequence is TGTGCCAGTAGCGGGGACAGCCACTCTAATCAGCCCCAGCATTTT. The chain recombines TRBV19 with TRBJ1-5; TRBD1 aligns across 7 bases. CDR1 is LNHDA and CDR2 is SQIVND in the germline V gene (reference sequence). V shed 6 bases, J shed 4 bases, and the junction held 9 bases outside the gene matches. This CDR3 spans 15 amino acids.

The V gene is TRBV9, the J gene TRBJ2-1; D possibly corresponds to TRBD1 (7 bases). The CDR3 is made up of 14 amino acids. CDR1 and CDR2 from the germline V gene are SGDLS and YYNGEE. Trimming took 3 bases from V and 9 from J, leaving 16 bases between them. The CDR3 here is CASSGDLQGGEQFF. The CDR3 bases are TGTGCCAGCAGCGGAGACCTCCAGGGGGGTGAGCAGTTCTTC.

This sequence joins TRBV7-2 and TRBJ1-2; D is unresolved. V was trimmed by 5 bases and J by 5 bases, leaving 12 bases between them. Germline CDR1 SGHTA, CDR2 FQGNSA. The CDR3 length is 13 residues. The CDR3 protein is CASSPTKDYGYTF. The CDR3, as DNA: TGTGCCAGCAGCCCGACTAAGGATTATGGCTACACCTTC. Full variable domain (rest looked up from reference TRBV7-2 and TRBJ1-2): GAGVSQSPSNKVTEKGKDVELRCDPISGHTALYWYRQSLGQGLEFLIYFQGNSAPDKSGLPSDRFSAERTGGSVSTLTIQRTQQEDSAVYLCASSPTKDYGYTFGSGTRLTVV.